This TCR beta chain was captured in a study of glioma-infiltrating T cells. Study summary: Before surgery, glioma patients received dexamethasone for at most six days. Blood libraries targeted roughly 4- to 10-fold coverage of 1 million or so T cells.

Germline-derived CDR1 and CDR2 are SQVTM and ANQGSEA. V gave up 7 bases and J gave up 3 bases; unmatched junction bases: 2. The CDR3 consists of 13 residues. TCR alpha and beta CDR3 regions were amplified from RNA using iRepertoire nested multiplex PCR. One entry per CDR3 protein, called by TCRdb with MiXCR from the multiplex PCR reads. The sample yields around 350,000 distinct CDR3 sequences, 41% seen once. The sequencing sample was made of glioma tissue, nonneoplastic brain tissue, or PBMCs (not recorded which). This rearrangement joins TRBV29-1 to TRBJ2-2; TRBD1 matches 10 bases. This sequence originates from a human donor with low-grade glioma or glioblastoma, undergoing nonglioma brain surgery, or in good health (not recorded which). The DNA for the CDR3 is TGCAGCGCCGACAGGGGGCACACCGGGGAGCTGTTTTTT. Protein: CSADRGHTGELFF.